This T cell receptor (beta chain) derives from a study of control samples from healthy donors and cancer patients. This CDR3 spans 13 amino acids. The germline V gene encodes CDR1 SGHRS and CDR2 YFSETQ. V gave up 6 bases and J gave up 1 base, with 10 bases separating them. This clone was recorded only once. Only in-frame clones appear in the TCRdb table, and some are missing; sequencing was by immunoSEQ multiplex PCR. Here the sample spans approximately 170,000 clones, roughly nine tenths being singletons. Source material: blood. The TCR originated in a woman aged 30 to 39 in good health. The chain joins TRBV5-1 to TRBJ2-5; D gene ambiguous. CDR3 sequence reads: CASNHGSQETQYF. In DNA form, the CDR3 reads TGCGCCAGCAACCATGGCAGCCAAGAGACCCAGTACTTC.